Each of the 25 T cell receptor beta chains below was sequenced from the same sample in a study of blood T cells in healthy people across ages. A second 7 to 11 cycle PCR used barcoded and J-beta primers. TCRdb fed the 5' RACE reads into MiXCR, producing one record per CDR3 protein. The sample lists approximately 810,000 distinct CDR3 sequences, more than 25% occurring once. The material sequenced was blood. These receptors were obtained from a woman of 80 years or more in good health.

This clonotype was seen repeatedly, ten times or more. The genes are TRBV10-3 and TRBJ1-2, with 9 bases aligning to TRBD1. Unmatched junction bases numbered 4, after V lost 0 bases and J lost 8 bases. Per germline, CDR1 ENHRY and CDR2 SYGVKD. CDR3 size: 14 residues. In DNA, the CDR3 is TGTGCCATCAGTGAGTCCGGGACAGGGTTCGGCTACACCTTC. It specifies CAISESGTGFGYTF.

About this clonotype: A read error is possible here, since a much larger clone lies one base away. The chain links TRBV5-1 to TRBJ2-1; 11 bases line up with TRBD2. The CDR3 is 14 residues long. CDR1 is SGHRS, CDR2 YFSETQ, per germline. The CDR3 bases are TGCGCCGGCAGCTTGGAAATAGCGGGGGGGCCACGGTTCTTC. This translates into CAGSLEIAGGPRFF. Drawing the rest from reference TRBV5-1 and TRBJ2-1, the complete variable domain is KAGVTQTPRYLIKTRGQQVTLSCSPISGHRSVSWYQQTPGQGLQFLFEYFSETQRNKGNFPGRFSGRQFSNSRSEMNVSTLELGDSALYLCAGSLEIAGGPRFFGPGTRLTVL.

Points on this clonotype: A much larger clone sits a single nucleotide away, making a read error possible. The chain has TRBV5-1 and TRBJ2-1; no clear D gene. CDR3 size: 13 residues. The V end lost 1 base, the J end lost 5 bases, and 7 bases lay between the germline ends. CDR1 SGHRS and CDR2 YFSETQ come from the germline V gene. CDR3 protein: CASSLRPNNEQFF. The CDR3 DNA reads TGCGCCAGCAGCTTGAGGCCGAACAATGAGCAGTTCTTC.

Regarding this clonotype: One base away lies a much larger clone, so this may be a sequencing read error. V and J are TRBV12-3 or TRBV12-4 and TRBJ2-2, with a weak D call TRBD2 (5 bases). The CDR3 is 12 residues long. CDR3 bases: TGTGCCAGCAGAACAACTCCCGGGGAGCCGTTTTTT. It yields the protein CASRTTPGEPFF.

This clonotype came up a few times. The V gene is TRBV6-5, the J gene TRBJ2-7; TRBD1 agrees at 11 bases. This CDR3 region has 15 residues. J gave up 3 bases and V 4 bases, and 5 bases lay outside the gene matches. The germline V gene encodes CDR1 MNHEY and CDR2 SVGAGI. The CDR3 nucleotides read TGTGCCAGCAGTTCCTGGGACAGGGGGTTCTACGAGCAGTACTTC. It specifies CASSSWDRGFYEQYF.

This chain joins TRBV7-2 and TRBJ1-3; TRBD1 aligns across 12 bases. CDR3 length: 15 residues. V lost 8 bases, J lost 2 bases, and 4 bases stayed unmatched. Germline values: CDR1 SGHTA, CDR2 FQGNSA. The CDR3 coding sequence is TGTGCCAGCGGGACAGGGGGCTTTGCTGGAAACACCATATATTTT. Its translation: CASGTGGFAGNTIYF.

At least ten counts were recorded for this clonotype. CDR3 in amino acids: CASSVKGFDEQFF. The CDR3 nucleotides read TGTGCCAGCAGCGTAAAAGGGTTTGATGAGCAGTTCTTC. The chain couples TRBV9 to TRBJ2-1, with unresolved D. V was cut by 1 base and J by 8 bases, with 10 bases left in between. CDR1 and CDR2 from the germline V gene are SGDLS and YYNGEE. The CDR3 is 13 amino acids.

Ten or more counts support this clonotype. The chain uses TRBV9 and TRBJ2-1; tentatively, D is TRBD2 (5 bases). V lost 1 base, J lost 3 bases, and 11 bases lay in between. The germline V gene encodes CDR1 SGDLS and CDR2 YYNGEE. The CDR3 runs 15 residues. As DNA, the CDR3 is TGTGCCAGCAGCGTAAGGTTCGCGGGCTACAATGAGCAGTTCTTC. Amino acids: CASSVRFAGYNEQFF.

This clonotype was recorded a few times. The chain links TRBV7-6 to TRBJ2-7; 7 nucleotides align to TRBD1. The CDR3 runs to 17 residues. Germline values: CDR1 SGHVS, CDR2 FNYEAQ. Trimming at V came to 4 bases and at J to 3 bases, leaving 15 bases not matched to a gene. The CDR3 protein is CASSSYQRTGMGYEQYF. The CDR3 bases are TGTGCCAGCAGCTCCTATCAGAGGACAGGAATGGGCTACGAGCAGTACTTC.

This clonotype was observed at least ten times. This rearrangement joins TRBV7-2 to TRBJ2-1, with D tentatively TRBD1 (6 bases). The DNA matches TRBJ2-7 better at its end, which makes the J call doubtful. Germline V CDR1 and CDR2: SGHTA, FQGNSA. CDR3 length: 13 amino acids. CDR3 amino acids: CASSLGHYNEQYF. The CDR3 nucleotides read TGTGCCAGCAGCCTGGGACATTACAACGAGCAGTACTTC.

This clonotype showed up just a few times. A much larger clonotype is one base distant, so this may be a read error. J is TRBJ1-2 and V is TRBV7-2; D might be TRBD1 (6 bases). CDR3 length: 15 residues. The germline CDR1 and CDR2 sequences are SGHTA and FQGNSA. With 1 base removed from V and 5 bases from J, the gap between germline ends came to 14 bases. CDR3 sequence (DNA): TGTACCAGCAGCTTAGATGTCGGGACACGGTATGGCTACACCTTC. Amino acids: CTSSLDVGTRYGYTF.

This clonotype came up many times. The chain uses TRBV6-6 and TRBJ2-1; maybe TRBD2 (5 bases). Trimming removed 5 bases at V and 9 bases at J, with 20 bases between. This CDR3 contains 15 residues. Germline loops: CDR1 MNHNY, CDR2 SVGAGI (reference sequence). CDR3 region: CASSPLASPAGEQFF. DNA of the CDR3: TGTGCCAGCAGTCCACTCGCTTCTCCTGCGGGTGAGCAGTTCTTC.

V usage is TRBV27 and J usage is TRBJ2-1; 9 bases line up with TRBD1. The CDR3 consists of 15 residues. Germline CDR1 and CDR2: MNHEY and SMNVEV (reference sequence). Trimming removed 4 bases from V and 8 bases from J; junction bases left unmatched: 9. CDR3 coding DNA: TGTGCCAGCAGTTCGGACAGGGGAATTACGGATGAGCAGTTCTTC. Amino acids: CASSSDRGITDEQFF.

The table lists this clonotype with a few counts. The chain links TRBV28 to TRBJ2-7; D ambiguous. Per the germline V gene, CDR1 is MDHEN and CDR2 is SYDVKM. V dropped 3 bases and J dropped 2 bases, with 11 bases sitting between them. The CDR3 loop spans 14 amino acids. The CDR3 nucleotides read TGTGCCAGCAGTTTCTCGGTCCCGACCTACGAGCAGTACTTC. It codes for CASSFSVPTYEQYF.

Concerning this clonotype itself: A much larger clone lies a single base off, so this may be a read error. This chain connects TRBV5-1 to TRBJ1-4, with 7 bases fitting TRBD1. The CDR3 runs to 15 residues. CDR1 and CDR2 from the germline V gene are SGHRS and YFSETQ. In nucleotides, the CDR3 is TGCGCCAGCAGCCCGACAGGGTCAACTAATGAAACACTGTTTTTT. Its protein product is CASSPTGSTNETLFF.

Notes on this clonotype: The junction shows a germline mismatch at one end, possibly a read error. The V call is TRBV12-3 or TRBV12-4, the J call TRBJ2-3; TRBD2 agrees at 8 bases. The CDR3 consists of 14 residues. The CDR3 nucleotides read TGTGCCAGCAGTTTGGCGGGGGGCACAGATGCGCAGTATTTT. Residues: CASSLAGGTDAQYF.

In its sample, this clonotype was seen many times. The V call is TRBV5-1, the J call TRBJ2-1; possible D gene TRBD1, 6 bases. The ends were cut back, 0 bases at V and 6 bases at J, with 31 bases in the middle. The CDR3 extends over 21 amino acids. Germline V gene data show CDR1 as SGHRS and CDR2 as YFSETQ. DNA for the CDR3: TGCGCCAGCAGCTTGGGAATCTTTTCGGGACAACGACAGACAGAAGGCAATGAGCAGTTCTTC. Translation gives CASSLGIFSGQRQTEGNEQFF.

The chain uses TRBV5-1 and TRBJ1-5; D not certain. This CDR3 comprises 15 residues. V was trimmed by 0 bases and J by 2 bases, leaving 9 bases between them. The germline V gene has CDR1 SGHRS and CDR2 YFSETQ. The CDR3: CASSLGQSRNQPQHF. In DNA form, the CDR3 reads TGCGCCAGCAGCTTGGGGCAGAGCCGCAATCAGCCCCAGCATTTT.

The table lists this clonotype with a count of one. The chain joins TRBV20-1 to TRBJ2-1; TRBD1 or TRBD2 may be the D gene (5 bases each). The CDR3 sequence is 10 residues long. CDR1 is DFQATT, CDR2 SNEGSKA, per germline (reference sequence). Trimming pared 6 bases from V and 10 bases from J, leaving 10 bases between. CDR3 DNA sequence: TGCAGTGCGGGGGATTACGAGCAGTTCTTC. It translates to CSAGDYEQFF.

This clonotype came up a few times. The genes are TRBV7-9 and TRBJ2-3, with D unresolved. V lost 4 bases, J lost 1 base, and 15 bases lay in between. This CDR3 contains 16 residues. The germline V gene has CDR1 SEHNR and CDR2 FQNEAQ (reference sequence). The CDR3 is CASSSPGRAGTDTQYF. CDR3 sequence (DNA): TGTGCCAGCAGCTCTCCCGGCCGGGCCGGCACAGATACGCAGTATTTT.

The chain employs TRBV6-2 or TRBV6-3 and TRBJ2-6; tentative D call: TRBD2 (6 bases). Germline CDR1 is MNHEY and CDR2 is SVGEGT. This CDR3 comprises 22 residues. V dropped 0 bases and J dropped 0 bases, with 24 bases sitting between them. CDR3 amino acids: CASSYSTSEDGRAFSGANVLTF. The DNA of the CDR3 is TGTGCCAGCAGTTACTCGACTAGTGAAGATGGCAGGGCCTTCTCTGGGGCCAACGTCCTGACTTTC.

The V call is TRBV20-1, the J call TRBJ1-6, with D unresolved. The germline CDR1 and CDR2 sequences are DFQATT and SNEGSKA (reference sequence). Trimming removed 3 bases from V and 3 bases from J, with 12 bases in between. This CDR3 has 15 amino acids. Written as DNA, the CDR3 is TGCAGTGCTAGCTCGGATACGCTCTATAATTCACCCCTCCACTTT. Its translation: CSASSDTLYNSPLHF.

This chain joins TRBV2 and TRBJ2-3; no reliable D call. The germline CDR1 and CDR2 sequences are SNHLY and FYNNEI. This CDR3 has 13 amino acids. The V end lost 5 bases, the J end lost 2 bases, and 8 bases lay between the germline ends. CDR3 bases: TGTGCCAGCAGTCAAATCTACACAGATACGCAGTATTTT. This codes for CASSQIYTDTQYF.

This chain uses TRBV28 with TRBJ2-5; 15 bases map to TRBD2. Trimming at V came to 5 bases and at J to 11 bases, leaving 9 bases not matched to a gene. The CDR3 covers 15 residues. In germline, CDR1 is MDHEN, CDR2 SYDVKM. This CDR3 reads CASSGGLAGGSEQYF. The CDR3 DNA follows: TGTGCCAGCAGTGGAGGACTAGCGGGGGGGAGTGAGCAGTACTTC.

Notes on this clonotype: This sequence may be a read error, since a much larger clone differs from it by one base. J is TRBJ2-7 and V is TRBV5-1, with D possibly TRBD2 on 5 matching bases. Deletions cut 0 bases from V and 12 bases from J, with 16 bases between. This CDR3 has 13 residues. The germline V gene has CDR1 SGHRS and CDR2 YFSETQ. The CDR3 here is CASSLESGGSRYF. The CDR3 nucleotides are TGCGCCAGCAGCTTGGAGTCAGGAGGAAGTCGGTACTTC.